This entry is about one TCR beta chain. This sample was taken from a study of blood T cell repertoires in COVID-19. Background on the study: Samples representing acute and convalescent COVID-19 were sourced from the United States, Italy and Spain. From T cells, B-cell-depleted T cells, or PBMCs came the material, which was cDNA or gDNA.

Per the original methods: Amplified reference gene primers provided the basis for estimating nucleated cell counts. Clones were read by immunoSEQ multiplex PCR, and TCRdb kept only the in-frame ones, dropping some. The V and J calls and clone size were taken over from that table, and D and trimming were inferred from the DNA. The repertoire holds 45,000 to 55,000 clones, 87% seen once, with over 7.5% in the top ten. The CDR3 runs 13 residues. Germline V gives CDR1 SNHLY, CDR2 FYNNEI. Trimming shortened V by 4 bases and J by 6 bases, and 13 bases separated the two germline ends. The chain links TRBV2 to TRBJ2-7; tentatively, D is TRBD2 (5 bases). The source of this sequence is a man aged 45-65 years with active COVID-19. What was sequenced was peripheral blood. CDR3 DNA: TGTGCCAGCAGTGTATATGAGGGTTCCGAGCAGTACTTC. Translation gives CASSVYEGSEQYF.